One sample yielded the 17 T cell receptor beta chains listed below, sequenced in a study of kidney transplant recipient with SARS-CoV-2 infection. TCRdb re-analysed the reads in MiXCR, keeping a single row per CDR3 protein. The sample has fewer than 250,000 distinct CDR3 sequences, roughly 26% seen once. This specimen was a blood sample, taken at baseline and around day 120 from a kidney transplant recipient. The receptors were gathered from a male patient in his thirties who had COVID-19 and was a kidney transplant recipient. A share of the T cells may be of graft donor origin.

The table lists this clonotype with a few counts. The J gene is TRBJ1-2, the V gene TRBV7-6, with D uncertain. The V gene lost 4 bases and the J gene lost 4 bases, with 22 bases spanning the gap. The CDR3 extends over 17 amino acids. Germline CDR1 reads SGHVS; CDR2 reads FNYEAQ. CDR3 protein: CASSCINESRKTYGYTF. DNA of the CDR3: TGTGCCAGCAGCTGTATAAATGAATCTCGAAAGACCTATGGCTACACCTTC.

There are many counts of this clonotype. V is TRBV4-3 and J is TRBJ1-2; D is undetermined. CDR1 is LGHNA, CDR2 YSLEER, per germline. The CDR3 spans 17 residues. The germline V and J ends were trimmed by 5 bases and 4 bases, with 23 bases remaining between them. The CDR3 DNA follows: TGCGCCAGCAGCAGGCATCCAGGACGTCGAAAGACCTATGGCTACACCTTC. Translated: CASSRHPGRRKTYGYTF.

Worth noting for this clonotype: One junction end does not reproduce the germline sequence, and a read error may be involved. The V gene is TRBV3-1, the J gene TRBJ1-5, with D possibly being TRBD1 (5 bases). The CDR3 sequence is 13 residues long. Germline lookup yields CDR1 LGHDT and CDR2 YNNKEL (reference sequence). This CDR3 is CANSQAGNQPQHF. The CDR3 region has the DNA TGTGCCAACAGCCAAGCAGGGAACCAGCCCCAGCATTTT.

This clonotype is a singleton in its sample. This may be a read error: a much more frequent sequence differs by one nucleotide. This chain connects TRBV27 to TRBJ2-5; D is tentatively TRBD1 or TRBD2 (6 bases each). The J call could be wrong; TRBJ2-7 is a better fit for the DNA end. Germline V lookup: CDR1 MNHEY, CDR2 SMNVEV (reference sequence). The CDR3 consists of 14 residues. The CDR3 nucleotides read TGTGCCAGCAGTCCGGGGGCGAGACCCTACGAGCAGTACTTC. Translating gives CASSPGARPYEQYF.

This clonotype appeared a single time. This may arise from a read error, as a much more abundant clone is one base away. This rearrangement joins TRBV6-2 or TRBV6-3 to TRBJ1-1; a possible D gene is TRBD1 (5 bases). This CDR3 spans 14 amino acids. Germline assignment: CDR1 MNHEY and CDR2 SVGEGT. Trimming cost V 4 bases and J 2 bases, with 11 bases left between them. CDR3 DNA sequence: TGTGCCAGCAGTTTTTTGGGGACTAACACTGAAGCTTTCTTT. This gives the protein CASSFLGTNTEAFF.

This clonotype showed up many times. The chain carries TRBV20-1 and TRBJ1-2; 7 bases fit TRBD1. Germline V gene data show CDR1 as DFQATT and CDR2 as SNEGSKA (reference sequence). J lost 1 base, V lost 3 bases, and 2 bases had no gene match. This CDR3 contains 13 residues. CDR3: CSASRQGNYGYTF. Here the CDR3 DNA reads TGCAGTGCTAGTCGACAGGGTAACTATGGCTACACCTTC.

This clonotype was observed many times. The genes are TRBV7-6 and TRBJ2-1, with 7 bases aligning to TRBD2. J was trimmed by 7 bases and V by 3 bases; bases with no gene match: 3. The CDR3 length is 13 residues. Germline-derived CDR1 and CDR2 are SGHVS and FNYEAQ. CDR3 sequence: CASSFGLGNEQFF. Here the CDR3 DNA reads TGTGCCAGCAGCTTTGGACTAGGGAATGAGCAGTTCTTC.

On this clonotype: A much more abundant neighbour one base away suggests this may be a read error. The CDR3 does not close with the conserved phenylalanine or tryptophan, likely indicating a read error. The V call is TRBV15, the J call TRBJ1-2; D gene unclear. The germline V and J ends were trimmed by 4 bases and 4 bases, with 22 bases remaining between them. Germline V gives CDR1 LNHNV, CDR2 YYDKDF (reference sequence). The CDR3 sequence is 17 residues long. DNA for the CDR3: TGTGCCACCAGCAAGATATCAAGGTGTGGAAAGACCTATGGCTACACCATC. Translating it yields CATSKISRCGKTYGYTI.

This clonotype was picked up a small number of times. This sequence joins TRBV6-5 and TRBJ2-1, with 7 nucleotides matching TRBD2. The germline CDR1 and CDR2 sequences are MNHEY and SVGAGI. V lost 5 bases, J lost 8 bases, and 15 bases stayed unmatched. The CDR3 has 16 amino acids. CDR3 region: CASSEGPSTSLDEQFF. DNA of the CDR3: TGTGCCAGCAGTGAGGGACCCTCGACTAGCCTCGATGAGCAGTTCTTC.

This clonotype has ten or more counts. In nucleotides, the CDR3 is TGTGCCAGCAGGACCTGGGGGGGGGAAGAGACCCAGTACTTC. This gives the protein CASRTWGGEETQYF. The chain couples TRBV5-4 to TRBJ2-5; 7 positions match TRBD2. Germline lookup yields CDR1 SGHNT and CDR2 YYREEE (reference sequence). The V and J ends lost 5 bases and 3 bases, in that order; junction bases with no gene match: 7. This CDR3 has 14 residues. The complete variable domain, with remaining parts taken from reference TRBV5-4 and TRBJ2-5, reads ETGVTQSPTHLIKTRGQQVTLRCSSQSGHNTVSWYQQALGQGPQFIFQYYREEENGRGNFPPRFSGLQFPNYSSELNVNALELDDSALYLCASRTWGGEETQYFGPGTRLLVL.

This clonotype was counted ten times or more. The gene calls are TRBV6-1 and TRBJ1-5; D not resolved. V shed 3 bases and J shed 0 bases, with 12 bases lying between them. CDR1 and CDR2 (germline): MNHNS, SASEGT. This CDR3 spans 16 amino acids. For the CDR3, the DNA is TGTGCCAGCAGTGATATCGGGGTCTATAGCAATCAGCCCCAGCATTTT. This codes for CASSDIGVYSNQPQHF.

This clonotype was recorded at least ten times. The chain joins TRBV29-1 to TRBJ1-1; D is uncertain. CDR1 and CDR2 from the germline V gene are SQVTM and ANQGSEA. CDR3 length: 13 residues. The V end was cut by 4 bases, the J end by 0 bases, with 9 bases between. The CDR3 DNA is TGCAGCGTTGGCGGCAGGTTGAACACTGAAGCTTTCTTT. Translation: CSVGGRLNTEAFF.

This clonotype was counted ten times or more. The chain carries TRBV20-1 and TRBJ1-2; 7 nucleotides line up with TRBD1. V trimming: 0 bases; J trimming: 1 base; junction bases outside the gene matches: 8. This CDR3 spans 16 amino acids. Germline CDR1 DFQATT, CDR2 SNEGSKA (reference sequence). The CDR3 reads CSARDRDRGFNYGYTF. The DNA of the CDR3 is TGCAGTGCTAGAGACCGGGACAGAGGGTTTAACTATGGCTACACCTTC.

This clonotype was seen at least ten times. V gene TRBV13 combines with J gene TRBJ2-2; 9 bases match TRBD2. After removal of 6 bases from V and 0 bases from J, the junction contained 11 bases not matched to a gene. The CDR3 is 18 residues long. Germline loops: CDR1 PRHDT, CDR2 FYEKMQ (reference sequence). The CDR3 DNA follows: TGTGCCAGCAGGGTACAGAGCCTAGCGGGGCCGAACACCGGGGAGCTGTTTTTT. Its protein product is CASRVQSLAGPNTGELFF.

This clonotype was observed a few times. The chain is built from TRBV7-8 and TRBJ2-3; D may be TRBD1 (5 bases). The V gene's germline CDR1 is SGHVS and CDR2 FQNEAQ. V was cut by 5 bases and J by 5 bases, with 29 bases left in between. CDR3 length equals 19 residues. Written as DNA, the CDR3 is TGTGCCAGCAGCCTCCTCACAGGCGAGTCTGGCGTACGACTAGATACGCAGTATTTT. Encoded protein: CASSLLTGESGVRLDTQYF.

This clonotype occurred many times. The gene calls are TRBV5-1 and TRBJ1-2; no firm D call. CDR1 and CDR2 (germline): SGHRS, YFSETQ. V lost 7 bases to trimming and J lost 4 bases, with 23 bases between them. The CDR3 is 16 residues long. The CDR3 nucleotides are TGCGCCAGCGCCCCCCGATCGGTTCGAAAGACCTATGGCTACACCTTC. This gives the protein CASAPRSVRKTYGYTF. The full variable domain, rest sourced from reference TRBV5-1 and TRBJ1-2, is KAGVTQTPRYLIKTRGQQVTLSCSPISGHRSVSWYQQTPGQGLQFLFEYFSETQRNKGNFPGRFSGRQFSNSRSEMNVSTLELGDSALYLCASAPRSVRKTYGYTFGSGTRLTVV.

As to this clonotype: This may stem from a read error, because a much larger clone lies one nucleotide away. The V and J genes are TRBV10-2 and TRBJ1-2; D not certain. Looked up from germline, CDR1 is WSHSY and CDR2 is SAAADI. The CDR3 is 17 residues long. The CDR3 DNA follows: TGCGCCAGCAGTAGGTTCAGCACTTCTAGAAAGACCTATGGCTGCACCTTC. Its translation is CASSRFSTSRKTYGCTF.